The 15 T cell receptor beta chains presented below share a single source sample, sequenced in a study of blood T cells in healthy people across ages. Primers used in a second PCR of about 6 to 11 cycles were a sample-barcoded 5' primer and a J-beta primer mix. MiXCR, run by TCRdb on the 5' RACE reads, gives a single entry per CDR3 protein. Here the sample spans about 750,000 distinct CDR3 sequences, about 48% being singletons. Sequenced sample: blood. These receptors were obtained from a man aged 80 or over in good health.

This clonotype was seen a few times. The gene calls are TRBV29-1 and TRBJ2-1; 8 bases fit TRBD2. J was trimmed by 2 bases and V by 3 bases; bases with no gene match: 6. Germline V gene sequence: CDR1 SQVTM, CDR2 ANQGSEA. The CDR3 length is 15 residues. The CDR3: CSVDYGRAPYNEQFF. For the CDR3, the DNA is TGCAGCGTTGATTACGGGAGGGCCCCCTACAATGAGCAGTTCTTC.

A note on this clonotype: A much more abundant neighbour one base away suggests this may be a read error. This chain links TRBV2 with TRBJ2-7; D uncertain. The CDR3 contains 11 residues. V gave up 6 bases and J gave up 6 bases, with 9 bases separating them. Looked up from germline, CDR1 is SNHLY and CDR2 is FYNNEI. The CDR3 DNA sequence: TGTGCCAGCAGGGCCTTTTGCGAGCAGTACTTC. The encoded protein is CASRAFCEQYF. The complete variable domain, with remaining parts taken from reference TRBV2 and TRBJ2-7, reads EPEVTQTPSHQVTQMGQEVILRCVPISNHLYFYWYRQILGQKVEFLVSFYNNEISEKSEIFDDQFSVERPDGSNFTLKIRSTKLEDSAMYFCASRAFCEQYFGPGTRLTVT.

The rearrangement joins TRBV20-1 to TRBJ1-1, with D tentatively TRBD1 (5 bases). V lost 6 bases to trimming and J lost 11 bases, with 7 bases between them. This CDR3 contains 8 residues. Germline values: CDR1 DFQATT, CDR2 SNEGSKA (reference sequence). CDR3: CSAPGAFF. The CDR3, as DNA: TGCAGTGCCCCAGGGGCTTTCTTT.

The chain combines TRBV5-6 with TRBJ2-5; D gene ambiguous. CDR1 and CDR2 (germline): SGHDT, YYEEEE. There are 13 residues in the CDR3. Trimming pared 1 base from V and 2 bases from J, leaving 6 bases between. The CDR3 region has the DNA TGTGCCAGCAGCTTGAGGCTACAAGAGACCCAGTACTTC. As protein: CASSLRLQETQYF.

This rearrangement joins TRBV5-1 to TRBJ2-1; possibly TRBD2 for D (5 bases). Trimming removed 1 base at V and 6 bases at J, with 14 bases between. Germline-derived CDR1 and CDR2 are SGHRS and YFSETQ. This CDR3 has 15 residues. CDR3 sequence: CASSLRGLSFNEQFF. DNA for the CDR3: TGCGCCAGCAGCTTGAGAGGGTTATCTTTCAATGAGCAGTTCTTC.

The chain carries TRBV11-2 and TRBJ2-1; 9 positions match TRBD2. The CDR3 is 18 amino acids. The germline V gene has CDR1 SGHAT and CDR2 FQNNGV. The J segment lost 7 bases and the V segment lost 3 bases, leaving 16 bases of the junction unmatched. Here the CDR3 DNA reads TGTGCCAGCAGCTTCGTGGGATTTTGGCGGGAGGGCCAGAATGAGCAGTTCTTC. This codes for CASSFVGFWREGQNEQFF.

The DNA of the CDR3 is TGTGCCACCAGCACTGGACAGGGCTCCTACGAGCAGTACTTC. Amino acid sequence: CATSTGQGSYEQYF. This chain links TRBV15 with TRBJ2-7, with 8 bases aligning to TRBD1. Trimming removed 4 bases from V and 0 bases from J; junction bases left unmatched: 2. The CDR3 covers 14 residues. CDR1 and CDR2 from the germline V gene are LNHNV and YYDKDF (reference sequence).

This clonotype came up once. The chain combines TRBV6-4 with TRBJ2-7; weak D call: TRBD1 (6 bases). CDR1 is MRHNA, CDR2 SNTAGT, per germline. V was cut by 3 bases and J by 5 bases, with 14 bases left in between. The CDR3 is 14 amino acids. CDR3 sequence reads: CASSEHRVLDEQYF. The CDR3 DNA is TGTGCCAGCAGTGAACACAGGGTACTGGACGAGCAGTACTTC.

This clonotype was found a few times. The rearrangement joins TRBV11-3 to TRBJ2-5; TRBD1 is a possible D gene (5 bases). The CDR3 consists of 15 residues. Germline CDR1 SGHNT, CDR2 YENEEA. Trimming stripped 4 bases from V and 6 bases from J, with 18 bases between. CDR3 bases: TGTGCCAGCAGCTCCGGCCCAGGGCGTGAAAAGACCCAGTACTTC. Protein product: CASSSGPGREKTQYF.

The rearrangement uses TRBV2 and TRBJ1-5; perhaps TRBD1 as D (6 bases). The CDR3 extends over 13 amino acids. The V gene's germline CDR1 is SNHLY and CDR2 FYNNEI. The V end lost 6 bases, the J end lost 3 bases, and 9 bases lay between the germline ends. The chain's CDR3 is CASRDSNNQPQHF. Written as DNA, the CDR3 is TGTGCCAGCAGGGACAGCAACAATCAGCCCCAGCATTTT.

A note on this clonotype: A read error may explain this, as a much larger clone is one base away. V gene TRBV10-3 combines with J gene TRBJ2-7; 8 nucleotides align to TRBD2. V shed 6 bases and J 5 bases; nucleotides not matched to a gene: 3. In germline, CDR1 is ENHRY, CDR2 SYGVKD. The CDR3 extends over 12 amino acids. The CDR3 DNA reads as TGTGCCATCAGGCGGGAGGTAGACGAGCAGTACTTC. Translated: CAIRREVDEQYF.

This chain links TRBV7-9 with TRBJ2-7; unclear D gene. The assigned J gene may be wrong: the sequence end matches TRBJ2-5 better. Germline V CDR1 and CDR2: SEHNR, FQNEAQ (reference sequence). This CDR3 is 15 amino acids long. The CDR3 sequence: CASSSTKLEAETQYF. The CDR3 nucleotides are TGTGCCAGCAGCTCTACGAAACTCGAGGCGGAGACCCAGTACTTC.

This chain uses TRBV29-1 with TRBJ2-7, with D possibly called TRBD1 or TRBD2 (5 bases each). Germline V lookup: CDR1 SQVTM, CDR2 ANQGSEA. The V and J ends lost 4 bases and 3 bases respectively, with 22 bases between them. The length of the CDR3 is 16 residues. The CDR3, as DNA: TGCAGCGTTGTGTGGGGGTGGAAAGGCACAGTCTACGAGCAGTACTTC. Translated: CSVVWGWKGTVYEQYF.

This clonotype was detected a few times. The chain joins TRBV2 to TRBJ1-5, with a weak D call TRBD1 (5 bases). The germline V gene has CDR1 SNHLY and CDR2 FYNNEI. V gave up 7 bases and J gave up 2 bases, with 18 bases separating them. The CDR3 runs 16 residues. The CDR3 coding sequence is TGTGCCAGCACCCCTTTTGGGCAGGGCGGCAATCAGCCCCAGCATTTT. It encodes CASTPFGQGGNQPQHF.

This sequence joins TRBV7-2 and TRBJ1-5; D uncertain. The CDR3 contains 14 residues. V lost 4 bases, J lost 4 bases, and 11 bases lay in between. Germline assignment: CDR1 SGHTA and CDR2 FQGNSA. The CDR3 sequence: CASSSRVGNQPQHF. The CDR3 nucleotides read TGTGCCAGCAGCTCGAGGGTAGGGAATCAGCCCCAGCATTTT.